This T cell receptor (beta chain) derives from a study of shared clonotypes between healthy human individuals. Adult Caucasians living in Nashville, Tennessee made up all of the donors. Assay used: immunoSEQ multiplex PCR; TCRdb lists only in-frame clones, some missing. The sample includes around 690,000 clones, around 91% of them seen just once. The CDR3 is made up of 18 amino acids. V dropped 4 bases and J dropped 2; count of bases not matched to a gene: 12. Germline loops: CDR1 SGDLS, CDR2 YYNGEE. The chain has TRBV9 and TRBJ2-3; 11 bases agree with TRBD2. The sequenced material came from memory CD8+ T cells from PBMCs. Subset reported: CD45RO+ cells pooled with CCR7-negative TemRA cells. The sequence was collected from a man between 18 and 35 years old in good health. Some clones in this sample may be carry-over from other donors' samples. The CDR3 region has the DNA TGTGCCAGCAGCACACAACCGGGACTAGCGGACCTCACAGATACGCAGTATTTT. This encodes CASSTQPGLADLTDTQYF.